Listed here is a single TCR beta chain. Its target antigen remains unknown. Base quality data are lacking; no much larger clone is found one base away. Per the germline V gene, SNHLY is the CDR1 and FYNNEI is the CDR2. There are 12 amino acids in the CDR3, from cysteine to phenylalanine inclusive. Of all the DNA, just the CDR3 is kept, 36 bases in frame from base 1. V is pared back by 8 bases and J by 4 bases, with 11 bases lying between the germline termini. The library was prepared using the immunoSEQ multiplex PCR assay. TCRdb stores this immuneACCESS table with in-frame sequences only. Part of the clones is absent; in the studies checked, under half of the shortfall reflects unresolved V genes, and no reason is known for the rest. In this sample the table shows about 69,000 clones, roughly nine tenths of which occur a single time. Roughly 0.29% of the sample is held by the ten biggest clonotypes.

The data stem from a study of T cell changes during pregnancy in multiple sclerosis (dated by TCRdb to the late 2010s). For context, the study as a whole: The study looked at changes in the T cell repertoire across pregnancy in women with multiple sclerosis.

The V and J segments used are TRBV2 and TRBJ1-2, with TRBD1 perhaps the D gene, on 5 matching bases. This clonotype was sampled from a female donor in good health, enrolled as a control in a pregnancy study. The specimen was CD4+ T cells from peripheral blood mononuclear cells, collected in the third trimester of pregnancy. The CDR3 has the sequence CASPRVRYGYTF. The sequenced DNA: TGTGCCAGCCCCAGGGTTCGCTATGGCTACACCTTC. Full variable domain (CDR3 extended with the reference TRBV2 and TRBJ1-2 proteins): EPEVTQTPSHQVTQMGQEVILRCVPISNHLYFYWYRQILGQKVEFLVSFYNNEISEKSEIFDDQFSVERPDGSNFTLKIRSTKLEDSAMYFCASPRVRYGYTFGSGTRLTVV.